The 8 T cell receptor beta chains below all came from one sample that was sequenced in a study of T cell changes during pregnancy in multiple sclerosis. Produced via immunoSEQ multiplex PCR; TCRdb's table is partial and in-frame only. The sample has 100,000 or so clones; more than 85% are singletons. The source material was peripheral blood, sampled in the second trimester of pregnancy. These receptors all stem from a female donor with multiple sclerosis, enrolled in a pregnancy study.

V and J are TRBV2 and TRBJ1-2; TRBD1 agrees at 7 bases. Germline lookup yields CDR1 SNHLY and CDR2 FYNNEI. The CDR3 has 14 amino acids. V was clipped by 6 bases and J by 1 base; unmatched bases: 5. CDR3 DNA sequence: TGTGCCAGCAGCGGAAACAGGGGTAACTATGGCTACACCTTC. It codes for CASSGNRGNYGYTF.

V is TRBV7-2 and J is TRBJ2-1; D ambiguous. This CDR3 is built from 14 residues. Germline V gene sequence: CDR1 SGHTA, CDR2 FQGNSA. The V gene lost 5 bases and the J gene lost 0 bases, with 8 bases spanning the gap. The CDR3 loop is CASSQYNSYNEQFF. CDR3 DNA sequence: TGTGCCAGCAGCCAGTACAACTCCTACAATGAGCAGTTCTTC.

This chain joins TRBV30 and TRBJ2-1, with 7 bases lining up with TRBD1. The CDR3 consists of 14 residues. Trimming cost V 5 bases and J 4 bases; bases outside gene matches: 8. The germline V gene encodes CDR1 GTSNPN and CDR2 SVGIG (reference sequence). The CDR3 coding sequence is TGTGCCTGGTCAACCGGGACAGCTTACAATGAGCAGTTCTTC. Its translation is CAWSTGTAYNEQFF.

V gene TRBV9 combines with J gene TRBJ1-2; D ambiguous. Trimming cost V 0 bases and J 0 bases, with 9 bases left between them. The CDR3 length is 15 residues. Germline V gene sequence: CDR1 SGDLS, CDR2 YYNGEE. The CDR3 sequence is CASSVGSGANYGYTF. The CDR3 DNA sequence: TGTGCCAGCAGCGTAGGTTCCGGAGCTAACTATGGCTACACCTTC.

This chain connects TRBV5-1 to TRBJ2-7; 8 nucleotides align to TRBD1. V shed 4 bases and J 5 bases; nucleotides not matched to a gene: 2. The CDR3 sequence is 12 residues long. Looked up from germline, CDR1 is SGHRS and CDR2 is YFSETQ. CDR3: CASSPTGDEQYF. The CDR3 DNA follows: TGCGCCAGCAGCCCGACAGGGGACGAGCAGTACTTC.

The rearrangement links TRBV7-3 to TRBJ2-1; 10 bases match TRBD2. The CDR3 has 15 amino acids. Germline V gene lookup returns CDR1 SGHTA and CDR2 FQGTGA. Trimming cost V 3 bases and J 6 bases; bases outside gene matches: 5. CDR3 sequence (DNA): TGTGCCAGCAGCTTCCCGGGACTAGCGAGCAATGAGCAGTTCTTC. Its protein product is CASSFPGLASNEQFF.

This chain links TRBV6-1 with TRBJ2-5, with 8 bases identical to TRBD1. The closer fit of TRBJ2-7 to the DNA end suggests the J call may be wrong. The CDR3 runs to 13 residues. CDR1 is MNHNS, CDR2 SASEGT, per germline. The CDR3 DNA reads TGTGCCAGCGGTCCCAGGGGGCTCTACGAGCAGTACTTC. Protein: CASGPRGLYEQYF.

J is TRBJ2-3 and V is TRBV27, with 15 positions matching TRBD2. Trimming took 5 bases from V and 3 from J; bases not matched to a gene: 6. CDR1 and CDR2 from the germline V gene are MNHEY and SMNVEV (reference sequence). The CDR3 contains 17 residues. The CDR3 bases are TGTGCCAGCAGTGGGACTAGCGGGAGGCGGGGGACAGATACGCAGTATTTT. As protein: CASSGTSGRRGTDTQYF.